Shown below are 23 T cell receptor beta chains from a single sample sequenced in a study of blood T cell repertoires in COVID-19. Libraries were prepared by immunoSEQ multiplex PCR; TCRdb keeps only in-frame clonotypes and omits some of them. The table lists 200,000 to 250,000 clones, roughly 84% of them singletons. The sample consisted of peripheral blood. The source of these receptors is an elderly woman with active or convalescent COVID-19.

This clone was observed a handful of times. The rearrangement uses TRBV4-3 and TRBJ2-7; possibly TRBD1 for D (5 bases). Trimming shortened V by 0 bases and J by 0 bases, and 12 bases separated the two germline ends. Germline CDR1 reads LGHNA; CDR2 reads YSLEER. The length of the CDR3 is 16 residues. CDR3 nucleotide sequence: TGCGCCAGCAGCCAAGAGGCTACAGACAGCTCCTACGAGCAGTACTTC. Translating gives CASSQEATDSSYEQYF.

The V call is TRBV11-3, the J call TRBJ2-7; D possibly corresponds to TRBD2 (7 bases). Germline V gene lookup returns CDR1 SGHNT and CDR2 YENEEA. CDR3 length: 16 amino acids. Deletions cut 5 bases from V and 5 bases from J, with 22 bases between. CDR3 coding DNA: TGTGCCAGCAGCGGAGGGGGAGCGGGAAGAGACCACGAGCAGTACTTC. Its translation is CASSGGGAGRDHEQYF.

The chain has TRBV7-9 and TRBJ1-3; TRBD1 matches 9 bases. The CDR3 is 15 amino acids. Trimming removed 5 bases from V and 6 bases from J; junction bases left unmatched: 8. Germline V gene sequence: CDR1 SEHNR, CDR2 FQNEAQ (reference sequence). Here the CDR3 reads CASSRTGGEANTIYF. DNA for the CDR3: TGTGCCAGCAGCCGTACAGGGGGCGAGGCAAACACCATATATTTT. Complete variable domain (other parts from reference TRBV7-9 and TRBJ1-3): DTGVSQNPRHKITKRGQNVTFRCDPISEHNRLYWYRQTLGQGPEFLTYFQNEAQLEKSRLLSDRFSAERPKGSFSTLEIQRTEQGDSAMYLCASSRTGGEANTIYFGEGSWLTVV.

This sequence joins TRBV3-1 (or the pseudogene TRBV3-2) and TRBJ2-3; no clear D. Germline loops: CDR1 LGHDT, CDR2 YNNKEL (reference sequence). V lost 4 bases to trimming and J lost 6 bases, with 23 bases between them. The CDR3 extends over 17 amino acids. CDR3 amino acids: CASSPFQLPHFGDTQYF. In DNA form, the CDR3 reads TGTGCCAGCAGCCCCTTTCAACTCCCCCACTTCGGGGATACGCAGTATTTT.

The chain uses TRBV2 and TRBJ1-4, with 9 nucleotides matching TRBD1. V shed 6 bases and J 0 bases; nucleotides not matched to a gene: 5. The germline V gene has CDR1 SNHLY and CDR2 FYNNEI. The CDR3 totals 16 residues. CDR3 in DNA: TGTGCCAGCAGCAAACGACAGGGGGCAACTAATGAAAAACTGTTTTTT. It encodes CASSKRQGATNEKLFF.

The chain links TRBV11-2 to TRBJ2-2; 11 bases match TRBD2. V shed 3 bases, J shed 2 bases, and the junction held 5 bases outside the gene matches. The CDR3 is 17 residues long. Germline loops: CDR1 SGHAT, CDR2 FQNNGV. The CDR3 bases are TGTGCCAGCAGCTTTCGCGGACTAGCGGGCAACACCGGGGAGCTGTTTTTT. Protein product: CASSFRGLAGNTGELFF.

V and J are TRBV5-8 and TRBJ2-5; perhaps TRBD1 as D (5 bases). The ends were cut back, 0 bases at V and 11 bases at J, with 11 bases in the middle. CDR3 length: 12 amino acids. Germline V lookup: CDR1 SGHTS, CDR2 YDEGEE. CDR3 DNA sequence: TGTGCCAGCAGCTTGGCCGGTAGGGGTCAGTACTTC. It specifies CASSLAGRGQYF.

This clone has a handful of counts. The chain has TRBV18 and TRBJ1-5, with 8 bases that match TRBD1. Germline CDR1 KGHSH, CDR2 LQKENI. The V and J ends lost 3 bases and 6 bases, in that order; junction bases with no gene match: 4. The CDR3 contains 14 residues. The CDR3 protein is CASSPAGGVQPQHF. The CDR3 DNA reads TGTGCCAGCTCACCGGCAGGGGGCGTTCAGCCCCAGCATTTT.

V and J are TRBV12-3 or TRBV12-4 and TRBJ1-2; 9 bases agree with TRBD1. V shed 8 bases, J shed 8 bases, and the junction held 6 bases outside the gene matches. The CDR3 is 12 residues long. Here the CDR3 reads CASGWTGVGYTF. In DNA form, the CDR3 reads TGTGCCAGCGGCTGGACAGGGGTCGGCTACACCTTC.

The J gene is TRBJ2-7, the V gene TRBV6-2 or TRBV6-3, with D perhaps matching TRBD1 (5 bases). The CDR3 totals 14 residues. V was trimmed by 5 bases and J by 0 bases, leaving 11 bases between them. From germline, CDR1 is MNHEY and CDR2 SVGEGT. CDR3 sequence reads: CASSTRQSSYEQYF. CDR3 coding DNA: TGTGCCAGCAGTACTCGACAGAGCTCCTACGAGCAGTACTTC.

This clone was counted a few times. The V and J genes are TRBV6-5 and TRBJ2-7; TRBD1 matches 8 bases. J lost 3 bases, V lost 6 bases, and 7 bases had no gene match. The CDR3 runs to 14 residues. The germline V gene has CDR1 MNHEY and CDR2 SVGAGI. CDR3 region: CASRGTGWNYEQYF. CDR3 DNA sequence: TGTGCCAGCAGAGGGACAGGCTGGAACTACGAGCAGTACTTC.

This clone was detected only once. V and J are TRBV18 and TRBJ2-3; D call uncertain. V was cut by 3 bases and J by 2 bases, with 12 bases left in between. The CDR3 has 15 amino acids. Germline-derived CDR1 and CDR2 are KGHSH and LQKENI. CDR3 sequence (DNA): TGTGCCAGCTCACCGACATTGAGTTCCACAGATACGCAGTATTTT. This sequence encodes CASSPTLSSTDTQYF.

CDR3 in DNA: TGTGCCAGCAGCTCGGTGAGCGGGAGATACACAGATACGCAGTATTTT. It is translated as CASSSVSGRYTDTQYF. The chain employs TRBV7-2 and TRBJ2-3; 8 positions agree with TRBD2. The CDR3 consists of 16 residues. V dropped 4 bases and J dropped 2; count of bases not matched to a gene: 8. Germline V CDR1 and CDR2: SGHTA, FQGNSA.

The J gene is TRBJ1-2, the V gene TRBV7-9; no clear D. The CDR3 has 15 amino acids. Germline CDR1 SEHNR, CDR2 FQNEAQ (reference sequence). Between the trimmed V and J ends, which lost 0 bases and 2 bases, there was a span of 10 bases. Written as DNA, the CDR3 is TGTGCCAGCAGCTTAGCCCGGGAAGGGAACTATGGCTACACCTTC. It translates to CASSLAREGNYGYTF.

The chain couples TRBV9 to TRBJ1-2; D call uncertain. The V gene's germline CDR1 is SGDLS and CDR2 YYNGEE. There are 16 residues in the CDR3. V dropped 4 bases and J dropped 0 bases, with 16 bases sitting between them. The CDR3 DNA reads TGTGCCAGCAGCCCCCGTTGGGGAGGAACTAACTATGGCTACACCTTC. Translated, it gives CASSPRWGGTNYGYTF.

J is TRBJ2-7 and V is TRBV30; 7 bases are a match to TRBD1. Germline V gives CDR1 GTSNPN, CDR2 SVGIG (reference sequence). The CDR3 spans 12 residues. After removal of 6 bases from V and 0 bases from J, the junction contained 2 bases not matched to a gene. CDR3 DNA sequence: TGTGCCTGCAGGGGGAGCTCCTACGAGCAGTACTTC. Protein: CACRGSSYEQYF.

The chain is built from TRBV18 and TRBJ1-1; 10 positions match TRBD1. CDR3 length: 11 residues. The germline gives CDR1 KGHSH, CDR2 LQKENI. J was trimmed by 11 bases and V by 3 bases; bases with no gene match: 0. The CDR3 region is CASSPDRGAFF. In nucleotides, the CDR3 is TGTGCCAGCTCACCGGACAGGGGGGCTTTCTTT.

The rearrangement uses TRBV7-2 and TRBJ1-2; the D is unclear. CDR3 length: 14 residues. The germline V and J ends were trimmed by 10 bases and 0 bases, with 15 bases remaining between them. Germline loops: CDR1 SGHTA, CDR2 FQGNSA. The CDR3 bases are TGTGCCACCTCCAAAGAAAACTCTAACTATGGCTACACCTTC. Translation gives CATSKENSNYGYTF.

This rearrangement joins TRBV19 to TRBJ2-4; 10 bases fit TRBD2. The V gene's germline CDR1 is LNHDA and CDR2 SQIVND (reference sequence). With V trimmed by 6 bases and J by 0 bases, 2 bases remained unmatched. CDR3 length: 15 amino acids. The DNA of the CDR3 is TGTGCCAGTAGCGGACTAGCGGCAGCCAAAAACATTCAGTACTTC. It specifies CASSGLAAAKNIQYF. The variable domain in full, completed from reference TRBV19 and TRBJ2-4, reads DGGITQSPKYLFRKEGQNVTLSCEQNLNHDAMYWYRQDPGQGLRLIYYSQIVNDFQKGDIAEGYSVSREKKESFPLTVTSAQKNPTAFYLCASSGLAAAKNIQYFGAGTRLSVL.

The chain carries TRBV3-1 (or the pseudogene TRBV3-2) and TRBJ1-2, with TRBD1 identical over 8 bases. This CDR3 is built from 14 residues. V was clipped by 5 bases and J by 5 bases; unmatched bases: 7. From germline, CDR1 is LGHDT and CDR2 YNNKEL (reference sequence). Here the CDR3 reads CASSLRQGSYGYTF. DNA for the CDR3: TGTGCCAGCAGCTTACGACAGGGGTCTTATGGCTACACCTTC.

This clone came up a few times. This sequence joins TRBV29-1 and TRBJ2-3, with D possibly matching TRBD1 (6 bases). Germline lookup yields CDR1 SQVTM and CDR2 ANQGSEA. This CDR3 has 14 amino acids. Trimming shortened V by 7 bases and J by 1 base, and 15 bases separated the two germline ends. In DNA, the CDR3 is TGCAGCGCCAAAAGGGGGTTGCGCACAGATACGCAGTATTTT. Its protein is CSAKRGLRTDTQYF.

V usage is TRBV30 and J usage is TRBJ1-2; D remains ambiguous. Trimming left V 1 base short and J 3 bases short, with 9 bases between. The CDR3 spans 13 residues. CDR1 and CDR2 (germline): GTSNPN, SVGIG (reference sequence). As DNA, the CDR3 is TGTGCCTGGAGTGATGAGGGTTACTATGGCTACACCTTC. Protein product: CAWSDEGYYGYTF.

The chain is built from TRBV5-1 and TRBJ1-5; D is perhaps TRBD1 (5 bases). Germline lookup yields CDR1 SGHRS and CDR2 YFSETQ. There are 15 residues in the CDR3. V lost 0 bases and J 1 base, leaving 8 bases between the germline ends. CDR3 nucleotides: TGCGCCAGCAGCTTGGAGGGGTCGAGCAATCAGCCCCAGCATTTT. As protein: CASSLEGSSNQPQHF. Complete variable domain (other parts from reference TRBV5-1 and TRBJ1-5): KAGVTQTPRYLIKTRGQQVTLSCSPISGHRSVSWYQQTPGQGLQFLFEYFSETQRNKGNFPGRFSGRQFSNSRSEMNVSTLELGDSALYLCASSLEGSSNQPQHFGDGTRLSIL.